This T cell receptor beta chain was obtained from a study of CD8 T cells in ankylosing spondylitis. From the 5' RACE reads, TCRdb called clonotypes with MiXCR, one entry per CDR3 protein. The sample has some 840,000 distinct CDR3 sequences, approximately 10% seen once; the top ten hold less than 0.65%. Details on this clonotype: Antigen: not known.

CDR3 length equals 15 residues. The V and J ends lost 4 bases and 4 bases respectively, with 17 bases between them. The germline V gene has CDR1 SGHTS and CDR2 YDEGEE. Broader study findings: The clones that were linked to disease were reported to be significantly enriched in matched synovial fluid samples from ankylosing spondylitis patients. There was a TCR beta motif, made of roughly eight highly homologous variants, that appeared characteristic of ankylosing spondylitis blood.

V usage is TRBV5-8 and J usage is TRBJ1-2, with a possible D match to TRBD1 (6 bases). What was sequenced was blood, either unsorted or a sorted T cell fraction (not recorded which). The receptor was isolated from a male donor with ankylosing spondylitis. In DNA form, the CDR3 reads TGTGCCAGCAGCCACGGGACAAGGGTTATCTATGGCTACACCTTC. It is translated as CASSHGTRVIYGYTF.